This T cell receptor beta chain emerged from a study of blood T cell repertoires in COVID-19. In the study overall: Nucleic acid was either cDNA or gDNA, and it came from T cells, B-cell-depleted T cells, or PBMCs.

The CDR3 runs to 14 residues. V lost 5 bases and J lost 5; bases outside the gene matches: 8. Germline assignment: CDR1 MGHRA and CDR2 YSYEKL. The table came from immunoSEQ multiplex PCR; TCRdb's copy has only in-frame clones and leaves some out. The sample records approximately 430,000 clones, 86% being singletons. The rearrangement uses TRBV4-1 and TRBJ1-2; 7 positions match TRBD1. The sequence derives from a woman in her thirties with active or convalescent COVID-19. The sequenced sample consisted of peripheral blood. The CDR3 loop is CASSTPGTEYGYTF. The CDR3 coding sequence is TGCGCCAGCAGCACTCCCGGGACAGAGTATGGCTACACCTTC.